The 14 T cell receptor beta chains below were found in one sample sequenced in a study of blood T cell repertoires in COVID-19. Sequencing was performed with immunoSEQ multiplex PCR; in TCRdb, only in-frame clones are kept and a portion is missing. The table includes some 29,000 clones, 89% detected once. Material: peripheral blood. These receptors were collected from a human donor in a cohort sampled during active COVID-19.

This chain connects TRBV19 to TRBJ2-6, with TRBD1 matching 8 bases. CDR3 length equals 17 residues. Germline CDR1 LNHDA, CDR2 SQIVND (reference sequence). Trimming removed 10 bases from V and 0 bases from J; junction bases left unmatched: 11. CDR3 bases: TGTGCCACCAACTCCGGGACAGGTGACTCTGGGGCCAACGTCCTGACTTTC. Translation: CATNSGTGDSGANVLTF.

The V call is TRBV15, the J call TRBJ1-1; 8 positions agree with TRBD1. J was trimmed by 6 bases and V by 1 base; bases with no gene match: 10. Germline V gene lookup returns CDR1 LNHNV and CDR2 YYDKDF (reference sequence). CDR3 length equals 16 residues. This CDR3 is CATSRGTGINSAEAFF. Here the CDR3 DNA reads TGTGCCACCAGCAGAGGGACAGGGATAAATTCGGCTGAAGCTTTCTTT.

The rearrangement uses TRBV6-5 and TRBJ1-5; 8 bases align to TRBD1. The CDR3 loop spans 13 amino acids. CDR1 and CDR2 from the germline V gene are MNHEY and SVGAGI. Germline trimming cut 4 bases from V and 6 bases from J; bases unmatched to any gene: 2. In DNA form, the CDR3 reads TGTGCCAGCAGTTCAGGGGGCCCTCAGCCCCAGCATTTT. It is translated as CASSSGGPQPQHF.

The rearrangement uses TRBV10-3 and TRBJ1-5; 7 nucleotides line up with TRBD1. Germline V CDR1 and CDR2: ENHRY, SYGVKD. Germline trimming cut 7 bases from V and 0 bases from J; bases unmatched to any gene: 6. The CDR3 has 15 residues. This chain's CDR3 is CAINWDSYSNQPQHF. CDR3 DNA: TGTGCCATCAATTGGGACAGCTATAGCAATCAGCCCCAGCATTTT.

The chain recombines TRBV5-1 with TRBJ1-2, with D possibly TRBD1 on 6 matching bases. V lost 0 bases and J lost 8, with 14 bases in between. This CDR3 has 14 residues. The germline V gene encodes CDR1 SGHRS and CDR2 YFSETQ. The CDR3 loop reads CASSLGGRGRGYTF. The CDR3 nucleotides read TGCGCCAGCAGCTTGGGGGGCAGGGGACGAGGCTACACCTTC.

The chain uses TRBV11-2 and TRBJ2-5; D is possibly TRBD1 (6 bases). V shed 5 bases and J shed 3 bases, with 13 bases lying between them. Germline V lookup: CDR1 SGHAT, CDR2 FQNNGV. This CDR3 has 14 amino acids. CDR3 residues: CASSARDTKETQYF. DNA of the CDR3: TGTGCCAGCAGCGCCCGGGACACAAAAGAGACCCAGTACTTC.

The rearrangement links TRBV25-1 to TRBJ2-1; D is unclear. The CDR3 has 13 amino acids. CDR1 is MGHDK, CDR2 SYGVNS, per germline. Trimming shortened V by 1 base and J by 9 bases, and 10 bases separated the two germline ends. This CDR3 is CASSEFQEFEQFF. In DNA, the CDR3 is TGTGCCAGCAGTGAATTTCAGGAATTTGAGCAGTTCTTC.

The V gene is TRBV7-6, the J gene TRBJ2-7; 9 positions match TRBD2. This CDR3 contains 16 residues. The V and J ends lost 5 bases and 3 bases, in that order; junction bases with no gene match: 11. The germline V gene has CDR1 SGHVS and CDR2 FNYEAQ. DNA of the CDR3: TGTGCCAGCAGCACAGCCAATAGCGGGGGCCTCTACGAGCAGTACTTC. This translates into CASSTANSGGLYEQYF.

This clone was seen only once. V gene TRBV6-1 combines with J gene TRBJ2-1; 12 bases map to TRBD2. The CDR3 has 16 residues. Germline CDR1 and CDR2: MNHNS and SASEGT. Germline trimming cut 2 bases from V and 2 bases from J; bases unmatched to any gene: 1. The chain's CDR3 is CASSERLAGAYNEQFF. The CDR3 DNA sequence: TGTGCCAGCAGTGAACGACTAGCGGGGGCCTACAATGAGCAGTTCTTC.

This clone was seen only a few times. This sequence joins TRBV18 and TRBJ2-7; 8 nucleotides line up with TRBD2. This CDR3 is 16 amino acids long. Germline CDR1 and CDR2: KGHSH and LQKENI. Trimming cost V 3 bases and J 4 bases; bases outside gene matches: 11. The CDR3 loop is CASSPAAPSGFYEQYF. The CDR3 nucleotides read TGTGCCAGCTCACCCGCGGCTCCTAGCGGGTTTTACGAGCAGTACTTC. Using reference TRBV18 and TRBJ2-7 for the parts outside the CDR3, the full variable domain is NAGVMQNPRHLVRRRGQEARLRCSPMKGHSHVYWYRQLPEEGLKFMVYLQKENIIDESGMPKERFSAEFPKEGPSILRIQQVVRGDSAAYFCASSPAAPSGFYEQYFGPGTRLTVT.

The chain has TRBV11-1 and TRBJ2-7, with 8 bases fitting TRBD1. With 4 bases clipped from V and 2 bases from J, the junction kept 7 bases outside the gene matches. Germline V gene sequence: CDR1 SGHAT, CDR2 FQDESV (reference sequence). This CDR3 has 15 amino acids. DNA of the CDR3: TGTGCCAGCAGCTCTTGGACAGGGTCGGCCTACGAGCAGTACTTC. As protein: CASSSWTGSAYEQYF.

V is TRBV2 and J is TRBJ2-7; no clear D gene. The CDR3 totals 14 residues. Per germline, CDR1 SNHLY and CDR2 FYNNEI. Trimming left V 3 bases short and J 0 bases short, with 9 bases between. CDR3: CASSDSGLSYEQYF. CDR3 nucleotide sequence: TGTGCCAGCAGTGATAGTGGTCTCTCCTACGAGCAGTACTTC.

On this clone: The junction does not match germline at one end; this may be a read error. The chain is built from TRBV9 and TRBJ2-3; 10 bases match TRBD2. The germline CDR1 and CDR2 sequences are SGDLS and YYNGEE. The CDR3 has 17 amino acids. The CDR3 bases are TGTGCCAGCAACGTAGGTAGCGGGGGGCCCCTGAGAGATACGCAGTATTTT. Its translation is CASNVGSGGPLRDTQYF.

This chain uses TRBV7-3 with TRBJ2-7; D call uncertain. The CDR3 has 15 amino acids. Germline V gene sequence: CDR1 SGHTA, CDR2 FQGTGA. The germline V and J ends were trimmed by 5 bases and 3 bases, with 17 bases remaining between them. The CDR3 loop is CASSRRPRLGYEQYF. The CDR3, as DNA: TGTGCCAGCAGCCGGCGGCCCAGACTTGGCTACGAGCAGTACTTC. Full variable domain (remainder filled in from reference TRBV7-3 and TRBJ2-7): GAGVSQTPSNKVTEKGKYVELRCDPISGHTALYWYRQSLGQGPEFLIYFQGTGAADDSGLPNDRFFAVRPEGSVSTLKIQRTERGDSAVYLCASSRRPRLGYEQYFGPGTRLTVT.